This TCR beta chain emerged from a study of CD8 T cells in Susac syndrome. From blood CD8+ and CD4+ T cells, the TCR beta chain was sequenced. It was negative isolation that provided the CD8+ and CD4+ T cells, whereas TEMRA cells were enriched by FACS. The authors reverse transcribed about 0.45 to 1 ug RNA with random hexamers. A multiplex approach, immunoSEQ multiplex PCR, amplified TCR beta CDR3 across 54 Vbeta and 13 Jbeta. TCRdb processed the immunoSEQ multiplex PCR reads anew with MiXCR; each CDR3 protein has one entry. Among 150,000 to 250,000 distinct CDR3 sequences listed, about 95% were seen once. With respect to this clonotype: What it binds is unknown.

Overall study findings and caveats: The study's TCR sequencing and HLA analysis covered a relatively small number of individuals, and the study acknowledged this.

The CDR3 is made up of 15 amino acids. The V gene lost 2 bases and the J gene lost 4 bases, with 13 bases spanning the gap. The germline V gene encodes CDR1 KGHDR and CDR2 SFDVKD. The chain recombines TRBV24-1 with TRBJ2-5, with a tentative D call TRBD1 (6 bases). The sequenced sample consisted of CD4+ T cells from PBMCs. This TCR was sampled from a human donor with multiple sclerosis. The CDR3 DNA follows: TGTGCCACCAGTGATTCCGGGTGGGGGCGAGAGACCCAGTACTTC. Amino acids: CATSDSGWGRETQYF.